The 7 T cell receptor beta chains below all came from one sample that was sequenced in a study of post-analysis software for immune sequencing data. Their antigens are not known. Every TCR beta cDNA library bore unique molecular identifiers. Each CDR3 protein gets one entry after TCRdb re-called the PCR reads with MiXCR. The sample has roughly 570,000 distinct CDR3 sequences, under 40% seen once. Study-wide results and caveats: In patients, TRBV5-6, TRBV5-1 and TRBV20-1 belonged to five TRBV segments found more frequently than in controls.

Source material: blood. These receptors were taken from a girl between 2 and 17 years old with multiple sclerosis.

The genes are TRBV6-6 and TRBJ1-2; 8 bases map to TRBD1. V lost 6 bases and J lost 4; bases outside the gene matches: 13. Germline assignment: CDR1 MNHNY and CDR2 SVGAGI (reference sequence). This CDR3 spans 16 amino acids. The CDR3 loop is CASSPRGQGAIYGYTF. The CDR3, as DNA: TGTGCCAGCAGCCCCCGGGGGCAGGGGGCAATCTATGGCTACACCTTC.

This clonotype occurred a few times. The chain uses TRBV29-1 and TRBJ2-5, with D unresolved. V was trimmed by 5 bases and J by 0 bases, leaving 7 bases between them. Looked up from germline, CDR1 is SQVTM and CDR2 is ANQGSEA. The CDR3 loop spans 12 amino acids. The CDR3, as DNA: TGCAGCGTTTTGGGGAACCAAGAGACCCAGTACTTC. This translates into CSVLGNQETQYF. The whole variable domain, remainder taken from reference TRBV29-1 and TRBJ2-5, is SAVISQKPSRDICQRGTSLTIQCQVDSQVTMMFWYRQQPGQSLTLIATANQGSEATYESGFVIDKFPISRPNLTFSTLTVSNMSPEDSSIYLCSVLGNQETQYFGPGTRLLVL.

The J gene is TRBJ2-1, the V gene TRBV4-3; 9 bases are a match to TRBD1. The germline V gene encodes CDR1 LGHNA and CDR2 YSLEER. Losses at the gene ends were 5 bases for V and 3 bases for J; bases not matched to a gene: 5. The CDR3 is made up of 15 amino acids. The CDR3 is CASSGGDRDYNEQFF. Here the CDR3 DNA reads TGCGCCAGCAGCGGGGGGGACAGGGACTACAATGAGCAGTTCTTC.

The chain uses TRBV2 and TRBJ2-1, with 10 bases matching TRBD2. This CDR3 contains 14 residues. CDR1 is SNHLY, CDR2 FYNNEI, per germline. The CDR3 loop is CAGKSGGAWNEQFF. The CDR3 nucleotides are TGTGCGGGCAAGAGCGGGGGGGCGTGGAATGAGCAGTTCTTC.

V and J are TRBV12-3 or TRBV12-4 and TRBJ2-5; weak D call: TRBD2 (5 bases). This CDR3 has 15 residues. The V end lost 5 bases, the J end lost 2 bases, and 15 bases lay between the germline ends. The CDR3 coding sequence is TGTGCCAGCAGTGGAGTAGGAGGAGGACAAGAGACCCAGTACTTC. Amino acid sequence: CASSGVGGGQETQYF.

This chain connects TRBV20-1 to TRBJ2-5; TRBD2 agrees at 9 bases. From germline, CDR1 is DFQATT and CDR2 SNEGSKA (reference sequence). This CDR3 is built from 17 residues. The trim removed 6 bases at V and 6 bases at J, leaving 20 bases unmatched. The DNA for the CDR3 is TGCAGTGCCGCACGTACGCGGGGGGGTACTACATCGAAGACCCAGTACTTC. The encoded protein is CSAARTRGGTTSKTQYF.

The chain uses TRBV15 and TRBJ1-1; maybe TRBD1 (5 bases). The CDR3 consists of 14 residues. The ends were cut back, 1 base at V and 4 bases at J, with 10 bases in the middle. Germline-derived CDR1 and CDR2 are LNHNV and YYDKDF (reference sequence). The CDR3 region has the DNA TGTGCCACCAGCAGAGTCCGACAGTGCACTGAAGCTTTCTTT. Protein sequence: CATSRVRQCTEAFF.